These 32 T cell receptor beta chains originate from one sample sequenced in a study of T cells in Graves' hyperthyroidism and ophthalmopathy. Authors of the study amplified TCR beta CDR3 regions from RNA transcripts. First-round RT-PCR with HTBI primers amplified the TCR CDR3 region. One entry per CDR3 protein results from TCRdb running MiXCR on the multiplex PCR reads. This table holds 350,000 to 450,000 distinct CDR3 sequences, about 14% found once. Sequenced: blood. The source of these receptors is a middle-aged man with Graves' ophthalmopathy.

Ten or more counts support this clonotype. The gene calls are TRBV2 and TRBJ2-5; 7 bases are shared with TRBD2. CDR3 length equals 15 residues. Germline CDR1 reads SNHLY; CDR2 reads FYNNEI. The V segment lost 4 bases and the J segment 5 bases; nucleotides outside the gene matches: 10. The CDR3: CASSVGGPGGETQYF. The DNA for the CDR3 is TGTGCCAGCAGTGTTGGGGGACCCGGGGGGGAGACCCAGTACTTC. Using reference TRBV2 and TRBJ2-5 for the parts outside the CDR3, the full variable domain is EPEVTQTPSHQVTQMGQEVILRCVPISNHLYFYWYRQILGQKVEFLVSFYNNEISEKSEIFDDQFSVERPDGSNFTLKIRSTKLEDSAMYFCASSVGGPGGETQYFGPGTRLLVL.

V usage is TRBV10-2 and J usage is TRBJ2-3, with TRBD2 as a possible D gene (5 bases). Trimming left V 6 bases short and J 4 bases short, with 17 bases between. Germline assignment: CDR1 WSHSY and CDR2 SAAADI. The CDR3 extends over 15 amino acids. CDR3 amino acids: CASSPLARPADTQYF. The CDR3 bases are TGCGCCAGCAGCCCGCTAGCTCGACCGGCAGATACGCAGTATTTT.

This clonotype was found a few times. The chain links TRBV6-1 to TRBJ1-5; D gene ambiguous. V dropped 6 bases and J dropped 4 bases, with 19 bases sitting between them. Germline CDR1 reads MNHNS; CDR2 reads SASEGT. The CDR3 loop spans 16 amino acids. CDR3 sequence: CASSDAGNPLNQPQHF. DNA of the CDR3: TGTGCCAGCAGCGACGCGGGGAATCCACTAAATCAGCCCCAGCATTTT.

This clonotype was seen many times. The V call is TRBV5-1, the J call TRBJ2-2, with 14 bases lining up with TRBD2. Germline V gene sequence: CDR1 SGHRS, CDR2 YFSETQ. The CDR3 has 16 amino acids. V was clipped by 5 bases and J by 4 bases; unmatched bases: 4. CDR3 loop: CASRRTSGRSTGELFF. CDR3 DNA sequence: TGCGCCAGCAGAAGGACTAGCGGGAGGAGCACCGGGGAGCTGTTTTTT.

This clonotype was recorded a few times. A read error may be the cause here, since a much bigger clone is one base away. This chain joins TRBV2 and TRBJ2-3; 7 bases align to TRBD2. J gave up 9 bases and V 2 bases, and 17 bases lay outside the gene matches. The CDR3 totals 17 residues. Looked up from germline, CDR1 is SNHLY and CDR2 is FYNNEI. DNA of the CDR3: TGTGCCAGCAGTGAACGTGGTGCTAGCGGCTCTAAACGGACGCAGTATTTT. Translation: CASSERGASGSKRTQYF.

The chain has TRBV5-1 and TRBJ1-1; D is possibly TRBD1 (6 bases). The CDR3 runs to 16 residues. V lost 5 bases and J lost 4, with 21 bases in between. The germline V gene encodes CDR1 SGHRS and CDR2 YFSETQ. The DNA for the CDR3 is TGCGCCAGCAGGTTCGGACCCGGGACATTGGCCACTGAAGCTTTCTTT. Translation gives CASRFGPGTLATEAFF.

This clonotype was seen repeatedly, ten times or more. The gene calls are TRBV27 and TRBJ2-1, with 11 positions matching TRBD2. With V trimmed by 5 bases and J by 6 bases, 9 bases remained unmatched. CDR3 length equals 16 residues. Per the germline V gene, CDR1 is MNHEY and CDR2 is SMNVEV (reference sequence). The CDR3 is CASSPTLAGVGNEQFF. In DNA, the CDR3 is TGTGCCAGCAGTCCGACACTAGCGGGAGTGGGCAATGAGCAGTTCTTC.

This clonotype was counted ten times or more. V is TRBV7-8 and J is TRBJ1-2; 7 positions match TRBD1. Losses at the gene ends were 5 bases for V and 3 bases for J; bases not matched to a gene: 9. CDR1 is SGHVS and CDR2 is FQNEAQ in the germline V gene. The length of the CDR3 is 15 residues. CDR3 bases: TGTGCCAGCAGCCCCACCGGGACAGAGTACTATGGCTACACCTTC. Protein sequence: CASSPTGTEYYGYTF.

In its sample, this clonotype was seen many times. The chain joins TRBV28 to TRBJ1-3, with 9 positions matching TRBD1. Germline V gene lookup returns CDR1 MDHEN and CDR2 SYDVKM. V dropped 5 bases and J dropped 3; count of bases not matched to a gene: 5. There are 15 residues in the CDR3. The CDR3: CASSGTGGYGNTIYF. For the CDR3, the DNA is TGTGCCAGCAGTGGTACAGGGGGCTATGGAAACACCATATATTTT.

This clonotype was recorded at least ten times. The J gene is TRBJ2-1, the V gene TRBV6-5; D unclear. The CDR3 is made up of 16 amino acids. V was cut by 0 bases and J by 5 bases, with 14 bases left in between. Germline-derived CDR1 and CDR2 are MNHEY and SVGAGI. The CDR3 sequence: CASSYSMGWGHNEQFF. The CDR3 DNA sequence: TGTGCCAGCAGTTACTCGATGGGGTGGGGTCACAATGAGCAGTTCTTC.

This clonotype was counted many times. This chain joins TRBV30 and TRBJ2-1; D call uncertain. The CDR3 has 12 residues. The germline V gene has CDR1 GTSNPN and CDR2 SVGIG (reference sequence). The V end was cut by 3 bases, the J end by 10 bases, with 13 bases between. For the CDR3, the DNA is TGTGCCTGGAGCGGACGACGTGGAGAGCAGTTCTTC. Amino acids: CAWSGRRGEQFF.

In this sample, this clonotype turned up many times. The chain employs TRBV28 and TRBJ2-2; D is uncertain. CDR3 length: 14 amino acids. The V gene's germline CDR1 is MDHEN and CDR2 SYDVKM. Trimming stripped 7 bases from V and 0 bases from J, with 9 bases between. CDR3 sequence reads: CASNLHANTGELFF. The CDR3 nucleotides are TGTGCCAGCAACCTACACGCGAACACCGGGGAGCTGTTTTTT.

This clonotype was observed at least ten times. The chain uses TRBV11-3 and TRBJ1-2; D is unclear. The germline gives CDR1 SGHNT, CDR2 YENEEA. V dropped 1 base and J dropped 5 bases, with 11 bases sitting between them. CDR3 length equals 14 residues. CDR3 sequence: CASSLVPESYGYTF. CDR3 sequence (DNA): TGTGCCAGCAGCTTAGTTCCGGAATCATATGGCTACACCTTC.

In this sample, this clonotype turned up many times. This sequence joins TRBV5-1 and TRBJ2-1; the match to TRBD2 covers 8 bases. The CDR3 totals 15 residues. With 8 bases clipped from V and 5 bases from J, the junction kept 12 bases outside the gene matches. CDR1 and CDR2 from the germline V gene are SGHRS and YFSETQ. The chain's CDR3 is CASTEIAGGNNEQFF. The CDR3 DNA sequence: TGCGCCAGTACGGAAATTGCGGGAGGAAACAATGAGCAGTTCTTC. The complete variable domain, with remaining parts taken from reference TRBV5-1 and TRBJ2-1, reads KAGVTQTPRYLIKTRGQQVTLSCSPISGHRSVSWYQQTPGQGLQFLFEYFSETQRNKGNFPGRFSGRQFSNSRSEMNVSTLELGDSALYLCASTEIAGGNNEQFFGPGTRLTVL.

This clonotype was seen at least ten times. V is TRBV28 and J is TRBJ2-1; D might be TRBD2 (5 bases). The germline V gene has CDR1 MDHEN and CDR2 SYDVKM. CDR3 length equals 17 residues. Trimming took off 8 bases at V and 6 bases at J, with 26 bases between the two ends. The CDR3 DNA reads as TGTGCCAGCCAAGTTAGAGGGTTGGCTAGCCTAGGCAATGAGCAGTTCTTC. Translated: CASQVRGLASLGNEQFF.

This clonotype was seen ten or more times. The chain combines TRBV27 with TRBJ2-6; D is uncertain. In germline, CDR1 is MNHEY, CDR2 SMNVEV (reference sequence). The CDR3 length is 13 residues. The ends were cut back, 7 bases at V and 0 bases at J, with 4 bases in the middle. CDR3 sequence reads: CASKASGANVLTF. CDR3 coding DNA: TGTGCCAGCAAGGCCTCTGGGGCCAACGTCCTGACTTTC.

This clonotype was counted between two and nine times. J is TRBJ2-2 and V is TRBV9; 9 bases are a match to TRBD2. CDR3 length: 16 residues. CDR1 SGDLS and CDR2 YYNGEE come from the germline V gene. J lost 5 bases, V lost 0 bases, and 5 bases had no gene match. The CDR3 region is CASSVVSGRSTGELFF. CDR3 DNA: TGTGCCAGCAGCGTAGTTAGCGGGAGAAGTACCGGGGAGCTGTTTTTT. The full variable domain, in which reference TRBV9 and TRBJ2-2 provide the parts outside the CDR3, is DSGVTQTPKHLITATGQRVTLRCSPRSGDLSVYWYQQSLDQGLQFLIQYYNGEERAKGNILERFSAQQFPDLHSELNLSSLELGDSALYFCASSVVSGRSTGELFFGEGSRLTVL.

This clonotype has ten or more counts. The chain recombines TRBV20-1 with TRBJ2-5, with D uncertain. The CDR3 covers 14 residues. Germline CDR1 is DFQATT and CDR2 is SNEGSKA (reference sequence). V lost 5 bases, J lost 5 bases, and 18 bases lay in between. CDR3 bases: TGCAGTGCTCCTCCCCCGGGCCTAAGGGAGACCCAGTACTTC. Translated, it gives CSAPPPGLRETQYF.

This clonotype was counted only a few times. The chain links TRBV29-1 to TRBJ2-3; the D gene is possibly TRBD2 (5 bases). Germline CDR1 and CDR2: SQVTM and ANQGSEA. CDR3 length: 13 residues. Trimming took 3 bases from V and 3 from J, leaving 10 bases between them. CDR3 DNA sequence: TGCAGCGTTGATCCCGGGATAACAGATACGCAGTATTTT. Amino acid sequence: CSVDPGITDTQYF.

In this sample, this clonotype turned up many times. The rearrangement uses TRBV30 and TRBJ1-1; a possible D gene is TRBD1 (5 bases). V shed 5 bases and J shed 4 bases, with 20 bases lying between them. The CDR3 is made up of 15 amino acids. Germline assignment: CDR1 GTSNPN and CDR2 SVGIG (reference sequence). Here the CDR3 reads CAWEEAGWGSTEAFF. The CDR3 coding sequence is TGTGCCTGGGAGGAGGCGGGATGGGGGAGCACTGAAGCTTTCTTT. Filled out from reference TRBV30 and TRBJ1-1, the complete variable domain reads SQTIHQWPATLVQPVGSPLSLECTVEGTSNPNLYWYRQAAGRGLQLLFYSVGIGQISSEVPQNLSASRPQDRQFILSSKKLLLSDSGFYLCAWEEAGWGSTEAFFGQGTRLTVV.

This clonotype was recorded many times. The chain employs TRBV11-2 and TRBJ2-1; 7 nucleotides line up with TRBD2. Germline assignment: CDR1 SGHAT and CDR2 FQNNGV. V gave up 0 bases and J gave up 2 bases; unmatched junction bases: 13. This CDR3 has 19 amino acids. The CDR3 spells CASSLDSWRGRVTYNEQFF. The DNA for the CDR3 is TGTGCCAGCAGCTTAGATAGTTGGCGCGGGAGAGTCACCTACAATGAGCAGTTCTTC.

This clonotype was seen more than once but under ten times. This chain joins TRBV7-9 and TRBJ2-5; 12 bases are shared with TRBD1. The CDR3 totals 18 residues. Germline values: CDR1 SEHNR, CDR2 FQNEAQ (reference sequence). V lost 5 bases to trimming and J lost 1 base; unmatched junction nucleotides: 11. The CDR3 loop is CASSPGTGGHTVQETQYF. The CDR3 DNA is TGTGCCAGCAGCCCGGGGACAGGGGGCCACACAGTCCAAGAGACCCAGTACTTC.

The chain employs TRBV6-1 and TRBJ2-2; D call uncertain. The CDR3 is 13 amino acids. V lost 6 bases and J 6 bases, leaving 11 bases between the germline ends. CDR1 is MNHNS, CDR2 SASEGT, per germline. CDR3 loop: CASSANPSGELFF. The CDR3 DNA sequence: TGTGCCAGCAGCGCCAACCCGTCCGGGGAGCTGTTTTTT.

This clonotype appeared many times. The chain employs TRBV5-1 and TRBJ2-1; D is unresolved. Between the trimmed V and J ends, which lost 0 bases and 5 bases, there was a span of 9 bases. The CDR3 loop spans 14 amino acids. Germline CDR1 SGHRS, CDR2 YFSETQ. The CDR3 loop reads CASSLDAENNEQFF. CDR3 DNA sequence: TGCGCCAGCAGCTTGGACGCTGAGAACAATGAGCAGTTCTTC. Full variable domain (outside the CDR3, taken from reference TRBV5-1 and TRBJ2-1): KAGVTQTPRYLIKTRGQQVTLSCSPISGHRSVSWYQQTPGQGLQFLFEYFSETQRNKGNFPGRFSGRQFSNSRSEMNVSTLELGDSALYLCASSLDAENNEQFFGPGTRLTVL.

This clonotype has ten or more counts. The chain recombines TRBV28 with TRBJ2-5, with D unresolved. In germline, CDR1 is MDHEN, CDR2 SYDVKM. The CDR3 has 14 residues. Trimming shortened V by 2 bases and J by 2 bases, and 9 bases separated the two germline ends. Written as DNA, the CDR3 is TGTGCCAGCAGTTTAAGAAACTATCAAGAGACCCAGTACTTC. Encoded protein: CASSLRNYQETQYF.

This clonotype was picked up many times. V gene TRBV11-1 combines with J gene TRBJ2-5; TRBD2 agrees at 10 bases. The CDR3 loop spans 16 amino acids. The V and J ends lost 6 bases and 3 bases, in that order; junction bases with no gene match: 10. CDR1 SGHAT and CDR2 FQDESV come from the germline V gene (reference sequence). CDR3 DNA sequence: TGTGCCAGCAGGCCTCCGGGACTAGCGTTCGAAGAGACCCAGTACTTC. It encodes CASRPPGLAFEETQYF.

V gene TRBV6-9 combines with J gene TRBJ2-7; 11 bases align to TRBD2. This CDR3 spans 17 amino acids. The trim removed 4 bases at V and 2 bases at J, leaving 10 bases unmatched. Looked up from germline, CDR1 is MNHGY and CDR2 is SVAAGI. CDR3 protein: CASSSGQGLAVAYEQYF. The DNA of the CDR3 is TGTGCCAGCAGTTCAGGACAGGGACTAGCGGTTGCCTACGAGCAGTACTTC.

The chain joins TRBV10-3 to TRBJ2-6, with D possibly matching TRBD1 (6 bases). The V gene's germline CDR1 is ENHRY and CDR2 SYGVKD. The V gene lost 4 bases and the J gene lost 1 base, with 11 bases spanning the gap. The CDR3 loop spans 16 amino acids. CDR3 DNA sequence: TGTGCCATCAGTGCAGATAGGGGGTCTGGGGCCAACGTCCTGACTTTC. Translated: CAISADRGSGANVLTF.

In its sample, this clonotype was seen many times. This chain connects TRBV5-1 to TRBJ2-1; the D gene could be TRBD1 or TRBD2 (5 bases each). CDR1 and CDR2 from the germline V gene are SGHRS and YFSETQ. The germline V and J ends were trimmed by 0 bases and 5 bases, with 12 bases remaining between them. There are 15 residues in the CDR3. CDR3 coding DNA: TGCGCCAGCAGCTTGGTCGGGACCGGAAACAATGAGCAGTTCTTC. Its protein is CASSLVGTGNNEQFF.

The chain's CDR3 is CASSLNRGLAGELFF. For the CDR3, the DNA is TGTGCCAGCAGTCTCAACAGGGGGCTGGCCGGGGAGCTGTTTTTT. V gene TRBV27 combines with J gene TRBJ2-2, with TRBD1 matching 9 bases. The V segment lost 5 bases and the J segment 6 bases; nucleotides outside the gene matches: 7. The CDR3 contains 15 residues. Germline V gene lookup returns CDR1 MNHEY and CDR2 SMNVEV (reference sequence).

The table lists this clonotype with many counts. The gene calls are TRBV27 and TRBJ2-7; TRBD2 is a possible D gene (6 bases). This CDR3 region has 14 residues. Germline V gene sequence: CDR1 MNHEY, CDR2 SMNVEV (reference sequence). Trimming removed 6 bases from V and 2 bases from J, with 14 bases in between. CDR3 nucleotide sequence: TGTGCCAGCAGGGCGGGAAGTGTCCCCTACGAGCAGTACTTC. Translating it yields CASRAGSVPYEQYF.

The table lists this clonotype with a few counts. The rearrangement uses TRBV11-2 and TRBJ2-1; tentative D call: TRBD2 (6 bases). V dropped 5 bases and J dropped 8 bases, with 22 bases sitting between them. This CDR3 has 16 residues. Germline CDR1 and CDR2: SGHAT and FQNNGV. The CDR3: CASSPIRREGRYEQFF. The CDR3 DNA reads TGTGCCAGCAGCCCCATAAGGCGGGAAGGTCGTTATGAGCAGTTCTTC. The whole variable domain, remainder taken from reference TRBV11-2 and TRBJ2-1, is EAGVAQSPRYKIIEKRQSVAFWCNPISGHATLYWYQQILGQGPKLLIQFQNNGVVDDSQLPKDRFSAERLKGVDSTLKIQPAKLEDSAVYLCASSPIRREGRYEQFFGPGTRLTVL.